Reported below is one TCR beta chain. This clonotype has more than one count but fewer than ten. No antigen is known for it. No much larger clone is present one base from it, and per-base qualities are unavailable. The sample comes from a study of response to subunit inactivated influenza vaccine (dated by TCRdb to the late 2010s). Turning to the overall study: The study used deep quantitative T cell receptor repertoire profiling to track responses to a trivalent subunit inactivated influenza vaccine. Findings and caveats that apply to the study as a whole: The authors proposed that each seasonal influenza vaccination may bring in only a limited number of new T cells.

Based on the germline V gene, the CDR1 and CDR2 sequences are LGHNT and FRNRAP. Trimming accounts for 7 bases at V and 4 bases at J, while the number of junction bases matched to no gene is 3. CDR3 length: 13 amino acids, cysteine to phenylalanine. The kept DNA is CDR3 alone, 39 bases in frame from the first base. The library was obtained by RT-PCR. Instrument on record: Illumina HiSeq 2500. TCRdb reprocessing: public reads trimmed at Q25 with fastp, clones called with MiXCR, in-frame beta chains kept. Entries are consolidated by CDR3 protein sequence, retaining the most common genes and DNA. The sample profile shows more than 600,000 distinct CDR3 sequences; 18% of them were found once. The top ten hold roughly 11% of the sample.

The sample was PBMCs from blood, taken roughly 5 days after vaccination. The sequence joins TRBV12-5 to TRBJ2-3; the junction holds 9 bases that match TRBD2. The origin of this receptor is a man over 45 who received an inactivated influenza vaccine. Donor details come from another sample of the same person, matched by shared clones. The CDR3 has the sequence CASALAGADTQYF. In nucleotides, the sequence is TGTGCTAGTGCCTTAGCGGGAGCAGATACGCAGTATTTT.